This T cell receptor beta chain was sequenced during a study of blood T cell repertoires in COVID-19. Study in general: Spain, Italy and the United States supplied samples that represented acute and convalescent COVID-19. Nucleic acid was either cDNA or gDNA, and it came from T cells, B-cell-depleted T cells, or PBMCs.

Under the authors' procedure: For nucleated cells, counts were estimated from reference gene primer amplification. Assay used: immunoSEQ multiplex PCR; TCRdb lists only in-frame clones, some missing. V, J and clone size were drawn from that table, and D and trimming were deduced from the DNA. The table shows hundreds of thousands of clones, with approximately 87% occurring only once. V lost 0 bases, J lost 1 base, and 7 bases lay in between. CDR1 and CDR2 (germline): SGHRS, YFSETQ. The CDR3 sequence is 14 residues long. Input material: peripheral blood. This receptor was identified in a woman in her forties who had recovered from COVID-19. This sequence joins TRBV5-1 and TRBJ1-1, with no clear D. DNA of the CDR3: TGCGCCAGCAGCTTGGCCGACTGGAACACTGAAGCTTTCTTT. Translation gives CASSLADWNTEAFF.